The 24 T cell receptor beta chains listed next were all sequenced from one sample in a study of response to subunit inactivated influenza vaccine. TCRdb re-analysed the RT-PCR reads in MiXCR, keeping a single row per CDR3 protein. The table shows around 250,000 distinct CDR3 sequences, with 12% occurring only once. The specimen comprised non-naive T cells sorted from PBMCs, sampled around two weeks before vaccination. These receptor sequences come from a man aged 45-65 years who received an inactivated influenza vaccine.

The chain couples TRBV20-1 to TRBJ1-5; the D gene is possibly TRBD1 (6 bases). V lost 4 bases to trimming and J lost 3 bases, with 16 bases between them. From germline, CDR1 is DFQATT and CDR2 SNEGSKA (reference sequence). This CDR3 has 15 residues. CDR3 amino acids: CSAIRPPGANQPQHF. DNA of the CDR3: TGCAGTGCTATTAGGCCCCCGGGGGCCAATCAGCCCCAGCATTTT.

The rearrangement uses TRBV7-2 and TRBJ2-1; maybe TRBD1 (7 bases). The CDR3 runs 16 residues. Looked up from germline, CDR1 is SGHTA and CDR2 is FQGNSA. With 1 base removed from V and 6 bases from J, the gap between germline ends came to 16 bases. CDR3 sequence reads: CASSLVGQGGFNEQFF. In nucleotides, the CDR3 is TGTGCCAGCAGCTTAGTAGGTCAGGGGGGATTCAATGAGCAGTTCTTC.

This clonotype was observed many times. J is TRBJ2-7 and V is TRBV28; D might be TRBD1 (5 bases). The CDR3 consists of 13 residues. V lost 2 bases to trimming and J lost 5 bases, with 10 bases between them. CDR1 is MDHEN and CDR2 is SYDVKM in the germline V gene. DNA for the CDR3: TGTGCCAGCAGTTTAGCAGGGTCTGACGAGCAGTACTTC. Translating gives CASSLAGSDEQYF.

There are a few counts of this clonotype. The chain employs TRBV5-4 and TRBJ2-2; 10 nucleotides match TRBD2. This CDR3 region has 16 residues. The germline gives CDR1 SGHNT, CDR2 YYREEE (reference sequence). V was pared by 5 bases and J by 2 bases, with 6 bases of the junction left unmatched. CDR3 sequence: CASSHQRGGNTGELFF. In nucleotides, the CDR3 is TGTGCCAGCAGTCATCAGCGGGGGGGCAACACCGGGGAGCTGTTTTTT.

This clonotype has a single count. The chain carries TRBV9 and TRBJ2-5; no firm D call. The CDR3 loop spans 14 amino acids. In germline, CDR1 is SGDLS, CDR2 YYNGEE. V dropped 1 base and J dropped 1 base, with 8 bases sitting between them. The CDR3 DNA follows: TGTGCCAGCAGCGTACTATCGCGCCAAGAGACCCAGTACTTC. As protein: CASSVLSRQETQYF.

The table lists this clonotype with many counts. This chain uses TRBV28 with TRBJ2-6; D is undetermined. CDR3 size: 14 residues. The V end lost 4 bases, the J end lost 0 bases, and 4 bases lay between the germline ends. Per germline, CDR1 MDHEN and CDR2 SYDVKM. The CDR3 loop reads CASSYYSGANVLTF. CDR3 nucleotide sequence: TGTGCCAGCAGTTACTACTCTGGGGCCAACGTCCTGACTTTC.

The sample holds many counts of this clonotype. The chain carries TRBV5-1 and TRBJ2-2; no definite D call. With 4 bases removed from V and 2 bases from J, the gap between germline ends came to 18 bases. The CDR3 consists of 17 residues. Per the germline V gene, CDR1 is SGHRS and CDR2 is YFSETQ. CDR3 sequence: CASSQNRYGLNTGELFF. CDR3 DNA: TGCGCCAGCAGCCAAAATCGCTACGGGCTCAACACCGGGGAGCTGTTTTTT.

The rearrangement joins TRBV3-1 to TRBJ2-3, with TRBD2 matching over 13 bases. Trimming at V came to 0 bases and at J to 0 bases, leaving 3 bases not matched to a gene. The CDR3 sequence is 18 residues long. The V gene's germline CDR1 is LGHDT and CDR2 YNNKEL (reference sequence). The CDR3 here is CASSQETSGGYSTDTQYF. The CDR3, as DNA: TGTGCCAGCAGCCAAGAGACTAGCGGGGGGTATAGCACAGATACGCAGTATTTT.

The table lists this clonotype with a few counts. This chain links TRBV4-2 with TRBJ2-7; 8 bases agree with TRBD1. This CDR3 spans 16 amino acids. V dropped 2 bases and J dropped 3; count of bases not matched to a gene: 9. Germline assignment: CDR1 LGHNA and CDR2 YNFKEQ. This CDR3 reads CASSQLTGGKDYEQYF. DNA for the CDR3: TGTGCCAGCAGCCAACTTACAGGGGGTAAGGACTACGAGCAGTACTTC.

This clonotype was seen many times. The V and J genes are TRBV4-1 and TRBJ2-4; D is unresolved. The CDR3 length is 16 residues. Trimming removed 3 bases from V and 0 bases from J, with 12 bases in between. Looked up from germline, CDR1 is MGHRA and CDR2 is YSYEKL. The CDR3 is CASSQGPYLAKNIQYF. As DNA, the CDR3 is TGCGCCAGCAGCCAGGGTCCGTACTTAGCCAAAAACATTCAGTACTTC.

The chain joins TRBV28 to TRBJ2-3; 7 bases fit TRBD1. J lost 3 bases, V lost 5 bases, and 8 bases had no gene match. This CDR3 has 15 amino acids. CDR1 and CDR2 from the germline V gene are MDHEN and SYDVKM. This CDR3 is CASSPQGVGTDTQYF. The DNA of the CDR3 is TGTGCCAGCAGTCCCCAGGGGGTGGGGACAGATACGCAGTATTTT.

In this sample, this clonotype turned up many times. This chain uses TRBV18 with TRBJ1-2, with D hard to call. Trimming stripped 3 bases from V and 3 bases from J, with 11 bases between. The CDR3 sequence is 14 residues long. From germline, CDR1 is KGHSH and CDR2 LQKENI. The CDR3 protein is CASSPAAGHYGYTF. In DNA form, the CDR3 reads TGTGCCAGCTCACCGGCAGCAGGCCACTATGGCTACACCTTC. Together with reference TRBV18 and TRBJ1-2, the CDR3 gives the full variable domain: NAGVMQNPRHLVRRRGQEARLRCSPMKGHSHVYWYRQLPEEGLKFMVYLQKENIIDESGMPKERFSAEFPKEGPSILRIQQVVRGDSAAYFCASSPAAGHYGYTFGSGTRLTVV.

This clonotype was seen only a few times. CDR3 in DNA: TGTGCCATCAGTGAGTCGATCGCGGGAGGGCCCGCCGAGCAGTACTTC. Translating gives CAISESIAGGPAEQYF. The chain joins TRBV10-3 to TRBJ2-7, with 9 bases aligning to TRBD2. From germline, CDR1 is ENHRY and CDR2 SYGVKD. The ends lost 0 bases at V and 6 bases at J; junction bases unmatched: 9. This CDR3 comprises 16 residues.

This clonotype came up a few times. A read error may account for a junction end that differs from germline. This chain joins TRBV7-2 and TRBJ2-7, with 12 bases identical to TRBD2. The length of the CDR3 is 14 residues. CDR1 is SGHTA and CDR2 is FQGNSA in the germline V gene. The CDR3 is CATSLAGGPDEQYF. The CDR3 DNA is TGTGCCACCAGCCTAGCGGGAGGGCCGGACGAGCAGTACTTC.

This clonotype was counted a few times. The chain links TRBV20-1 to TRBJ1-1, with a weak D call TRBD1 (6 bases). The CDR3 runs 13 residues. Germline loops: CDR1 DFQATT, CDR2 SNEGSKA (reference sequence). With 6 bases removed from V and 5 bases from J, the gap between germline ends came to 16 bases. This CDR3 is CSAGGRVRTEAFF. The DNA of the CDR3 is TGCAGTGCAGGGGGGAGAGTACGTACTGAAGCTTTCTTT.

This clonotype was seen a handful of times. V is TRBV7-9 and J is TRBJ2-3, with D maybe TRBD2 (6 bases). Germline CDR1 SEHNR, CDR2 FQNEAQ (reference sequence). V lost 5 bases and J lost 2, with 14 bases in between. CDR3 size: 15 residues. The CDR3 loop reads CASSPLLRDTDTQYF. The CDR3 nucleotides read TGTGCCAGCAGCCCCCTTCTGCGGGACACAGATACGCAGTATTTT.

The rearrangement joins TRBV7-6 to TRBJ2-3, with 8 bases identical to TRBD1. The V gene end was trimmed by 2 bases and the J gene end by 5 bases; junction bases not matched to a gene: 9. This CDR3 is 16 amino acids long. Germline assignment: CDR1 SGHVS and CDR2 FNYEAQ. As DNA, the CDR3 is TGTGCCAGCAGCTTATTTCCGACAGGGGCTGAAGATACGCAGTATTTT. As protein: CASSLFPTGAEDTQYF.

The V gene is TRBV6-1, the J gene TRBJ2-7; 7 nucleotides agree with TRBD2. The CDR3 sequence is 15 residues long. CDR1 MNHNS and CDR2 SASEGT come from the germline V gene. V dropped 4 bases and J dropped 7; count of bases not matched to a gene: 13. The CDR3, as DNA: TGTGCCAGCAGTGGCCGGGACTACAGATCCTTGGAGCAGTACTTC. Its translation is CASSGRDYRSLEQYF.

In its sample, this clonotype was seen a few times. The chain is built from TRBV11-1 and TRBJ2-1; 7 positions match TRBD2. Germline V lookup: CDR1 SGHAT, CDR2 FQDESV (reference sequence). Losses at the gene ends were 2 bases for V and 5 bases for J; bases not matched to a gene: 9. This CDR3 is built from 16 residues. The CDR3: CASSLFSRGSHNEQFF. CDR3 nucleotides: TGTGCCAGCAGCTTATTTTCGCGGGGGAGTCACAATGAGCAGTTCTTC.

This clonotype appeared many times. The gene calls are TRBV10-1 and TRBJ2-1; 8 nucleotides match TRBD2. Germline V lookup: CDR1 WNHNN, CDR2 SYGVQD (reference sequence). The junction had 7 bases not matched to a gene; V was cut back by 6 bases and J by 3 bases. The CDR3 runs to 15 residues. This chain's CDR3 is CASRPSSGCYNEQFF. CDR3 DNA: TGCGCCAGCAGACCCTCTAGCGGGTGCTACAATGAGCAGTTCTTC.

This clonotype was observed at least ten times. This sequence joins TRBV20-1 and TRBJ2-7; D possibly corresponds to TRBD2 (7 bases). Germline CDR1 reads DFQATT; CDR2 reads SNEGSKA (reference sequence). The germline V and J ends were trimmed by 1 base and 7 bases, with 14 bases remaining between them. This CDR3 has 13 amino acids. The CDR3 reads CSARGGQGGEQYF. The DNA of the CDR3 is TGCAGTGCTAGAGGGGGGCAGGGAGGGGAGCAGTACTTC.

The rearrangement joins TRBV27 to TRBJ1-2, with 10 bases that match TRBD1. CDR1 is MNHEY and CDR2 is SMNVEV in the germline V gene (reference sequence). There are 15 residues in the CDR3. Trimming cost V 6 bases and J 4 bases; bases outside gene matches: 8. The CDR3 DNA sequence: TGTGCCAGCAGGAAGACAGGGGGCGGGAGCTATGGCTACACCTTC. This codes for CASRKTGGGSYGYTF.

This clonotype has just a few counts. The rearrangement joins TRBV29-1 to TRBJ2-7; D perhaps matches TRBD1 (6 bases). From germline, CDR1 is SQVTM and CDR2 ANQGSEA. This CDR3 comprises 12 residues. V was shortened by 6 bases and J by 2 bases, with 11 bases between the two germline ends. The CDR3 DNA reads as TGCAGCGTGAGGACAGAAACCTACGAGCAGTACTTC. This translates into CSVRTETYEQYF.

In this sample, this clonotype turned up a few times. The chain combines TRBV12-3 or TRBV12-4 with TRBJ1-1, with D possibly TRBD1 on 5 matching bases. The CDR3 is made up of 14 amino acids. The ends were cut back, 4 bases at V and 5 bases at J, with 14 bases in the middle. The DNA of the CDR3 is TGTGCCAGCAGTTCCTACAGGAGAGAGACTGAAGCTTTCTTT. Translating gives CASSSYRRETEAFF.